This TCR beta chain was sequenced for a study of blood T cells in healthy people across ages. The V gene end was trimmed by 5 bases and the J gene end by 4 bases; junction bases not matched to a gene: 8. The CDR3 is 15 residues long. Looked up from germline, CDR1 is SGHTA and CDR2 is FQGNSA. Together with a sample-barcoded 5' primer, a J-beta primer mix was included in a second PCR lasting about 7 to 12 cycles. TCRdb processed the 5' RACE reads anew with MiXCR; each CDR3 protein has one entry. The sample yields nearly 800,000 distinct CDR3 sequences, around 25% seen once. These data were also reused for a study on T cells of mothers and their children. That paper notes: Study donors consisted of three healthy Caucasian mothers and their six children.

This sequence was found in a boy younger than 18 in good health. This sequence joins TRBV7-2 and TRBJ2-1; 7 nucleotides agree with TRBD1. Input material: blood. The CDR3 DNA reads TGTGCCAGCAGCCAGGCCGGGACAGTATACAATGAGCAGTTCTTC. It encodes CASSQAGTVYNEQFF. Filled out from reference TRBV7-2 and TRBJ2-1, the complete variable domain reads GAGVSQSPSNKVTEKGKDVELRCDPISGHTALYWYRQSLGQGLEFLIYFQGNSAPDKSGLPSDRFSAERTGGSVSTLTIQRTQQEDSAVYLCASSQAGTVYNEQFFGPGTRLTVL.